This T cell receptor beta chain was sequenced for a study of blood T cell repertoires in COVID-19. Methods used by the authors: Using reference gene primer amplification, nucleated cell counts were estimated. Produced via immunoSEQ multiplex PCR; TCRdb's table is partial and in-frame only. V and J calls and clone size follow that table, whereas D and trimming were derived from the DNA. This table holds a few hundred thousand clones, approximately 88% found once. CDR1 is GTSNPN, CDR2 SVGIG, per germline (reference sequence). The CDR3 runs 14 residues. The V end lost 1 base, the J end lost 6 bases, and 13 bases lay between the germline ends. Enrolled through a virtual design, the participants were between about 18 and 100 years of age and came from fewer than 30 US areas. Which cohort a participant joined came from the clinical history participants gave.

The sequence was obtained from a young man with acute COVID-19. V gene TRBV30 combines with J gene TRBJ1-5, with D uncertain. The sequenced sample was PBMCs or T cells enriched from blood (not recorded which). CDR3 nucleotide sequence: TGTGCCTGGAGTGGTGGGCAGGTCGGTCAGCCCCAGCATTTT. As protein: CAWSGGQVGQPQHF. Together with reference TRBV30 and TRBJ1-5, the CDR3 gives the full variable domain: SQTIHQWPATLVQPVGSPLSLECTVEGTSNPNLYWYRQAAGRGLQLLFYSVGIGQISSEVPQNLSASRPQDRQFILSSKKLLLSDSGFYLCAWSGGQVGQPQHFGDGTRLSIL.